The 14 T cell receptor beta chains given below trace back to one sample, sequenced in a study of TIL therapy for anti-PD-1-resistant metastatic lung cancer. Sequencing used immunoSEQ v3. The method was immunoSEQ multiplex PCR; TCRdb's version includes in-frame clones alone and lacks a portion of them. The sample has some 46,000 clones, about 80% seen once. Described time point: pre-treatment sample, taken before nivolumab and TIL therapy. The sequencing here drew on blood, taken at baseline. These receptors originate from a man aged 70 or older with non-small cell lung cancer.

The CDR3: CASSLGQTMNTEAFF. The CDR3 bases are TGTGCCAGCAGCTTGGGACAGACCATGAACACTGAAGCTTTCTTT. The chain couples TRBV5-6 to TRBJ1-1; tentatively, D is TRBD1 (5 bases). The V end was cut by 0 bases, the J end by 0 bases, with 9 bases between. The CDR3 is made up of 15 amino acids. CDR1 is SGHDT, CDR2 YYEEEE, per germline.

The V call is TRBV7-9, the J call TRBJ2-7; no clear D. Germline V gene sequence: CDR1 SEHNR, CDR2 FQNEAQ (reference sequence). The CDR3 runs 12 residues. The V end lost 6 bases, the J end lost 0 bases, and 6 bases lay between the germline ends. CDR3 nucleotides: TGTGCCAGCAGTCGTCTCTCCTACGAGCAGTACTTC. Translating gives CASSRLSYEQYF.

Concerning this clone: Other DNA sequences in this specimen translate into the identical CDR3. The rearrangement joins TRBV6-1 to TRBJ2-7, with D maybe TRBD2 (6 bases). The CDR3 consists of 13 residues. Looked up from germline, CDR1 is MNHNS and CDR2 is SASEGT. With 6 bases removed from V and 3 bases from J, the gap between germline ends came to 12 bases. The CDR3 loop is CASRRDGVYEQYF. The CDR3 nucleotides are TGTGCCAGCAGGCGGGATGGGGTCTACGAGCAGTACTTC.

The chain carries TRBV5-1 and TRBJ2-2; maybe TRBD2 (6 bases). The germline V gene has CDR1 SGHRS and CDR2 YFSETQ. This CDR3 has 14 residues. Trimming took 5 bases from V and 5 from J, leaving 13 bases between them. The DNA of the CDR3 is TGCGCCAGCAGGGAGGGCAGGAGTACCGGGGAGCTGTTTTTT. It yields the protein CASREGRSTGELFF.

J is TRBJ1-5 and V is TRBV5-1; TRBD1 agrees at 8 bases. Germline V lookup: CDR1 SGHRS, CDR2 YFSETQ. V was clipped by 5 bases and J by 5 bases; unmatched bases: 12. This CDR3 has 16 residues. The CDR3 bases are TGCGCCAGCAGTTCTGGACAGGGTAATTGGGATCAGCCCCAGCATTTT. This gives the protein CASSSGQGNWDQPQHF.

The rearrangement joins TRBV5-5 to TRBJ1-4, with 9 bases fitting TRBD1. The CDR3 is 18 residues long. V shed 0 bases and J 3 bases; nucleotides not matched to a gene: 9. Germline V lookup: CDR1 SGHKS, CDR2 YYEKEE (reference sequence). The CDR3 is CASSLDGTGPISNEKLFF. CDR3 in DNA: TGTGCCAGCAGCTTGGATGGGACAGGGCCTATCTCTAATGAAAAACTGTTTTTT.

The chain is built from TRBV5-8 and TRBJ2-2; TRBD1 matches at 9 bases. Germline V gene data show CDR1 as SGHTS and CDR2 as YDEGEE. V shed 4 bases, J shed 0 bases, and the junction held 4 bases outside the gene matches. The CDR3 loop spans 16 amino acids. DNA of the CDR3: TGTGCCAGCAGCCCTGGGACAGGGACGAACACCGGGGAGCTGTTTTTT. It translates to CASSPGTGTNTGELFF.

The chain combines TRBV7-6 with TRBJ1-1, with D perhaps matching TRBD1 (6 bases). CDR3 length: 14 amino acids. Germline lookup yields CDR1 SGHVS and CDR2 FNYEAQ. Trimming cost V 5 bases and J 1 base, with 11 bases left between them. The CDR3 spells CASSPGQSNTEAFF. In DNA, the CDR3 is TGTGCCAGCAGCCCCGGACAGTCGAACACTGAAGCTTTCTTT.

The chain recombines TRBV5-1 with TRBJ2-3, with TRBD1 matching 8 bases. Germline CDR1 reads SGHRS; CDR2 reads YFSETQ. The CDR3 consists of 13 residues. J lost 3 bases, V lost 5 bases, and 2 bases had no gene match. The CDR3: CASRRQGTDTQYF. For the CDR3, the DNA is TGCGCCAGCAGGCGACAGGGGACAGATACGCAGTATTTT.

The chain uses TRBV9 and TRBJ2-3, with D uncertain. Trimming removed 4 bases at V and 7 bases at J, with 13 bases between. The CDR3 sequence is 13 residues long. Germline CDR1 and CDR2: SGDLS and YYNGEE. The CDR3 loop reads CASSPTGINTQYF. The DNA of the CDR3 is TGTGCCAGCAGCCCAACGGGCATAAATACGCAGTATTTT.

The chain has TRBV28 and TRBJ2-7; possible D gene TRBD1, 6 bases. Looked up from germline, CDR1 is MDHEN and CDR2 is SYDVKM. The CDR3 sequence is 17 residues long. Deletions cut 1 base from V and 0 bases from J, with 16 bases between. This chain's CDR3 is CASSLSFSGAISYEQYF. CDR3 DNA sequence: TGTGCCAGCAGTTTATCGTTTTCAGGGGCGATCTCCTACGAGCAGTACTTC.

This clone was counted a few times. This chain links TRBV28 with TRBJ2-1, with a weak D call TRBD2 (7 bases). The length of the CDR3 is 14 residues. The ends were cut back, 8 bases at V and 5 bases at J, with 16 bases in the middle. Per germline, CDR1 MDHEN and CDR2 SYDVKM. In DNA, the CDR3 is TGTGCCAGCTCCACGGGGGGCTATAACAATGAGCAGTTCTTC. Amino acid sequence: CASSTGGYNNEQFF.

The chain is built from TRBV5-6 and TRBJ2-5; D is possibly TRBD1 (6 bases). This CDR3 comprises 16 residues. V gave up 4 bases and J gave up 4 bases, with 20 bases separating them. Per the germline V gene, CDR1 is SGHDT and CDR2 is YYEEEE. CDR3 DNA: TGTGCCAGCAGCCCGACGGGACAAACCCTGGGAGAGACCCAGTACTTC. Translating it yields CASSPTGQTLGETQYF.

This CDR3 is CASTDGALGTNVLTF. The CDR3 DNA reads as TGTGCCAGTACCGACGGGGCTCTGGGGACCAACGTCCTGACTTTC. The V and J genes are TRBV19 and TRBJ2-6, with D perhaps assigned TRBD1 or TRBD2 (5 bases each). V dropped 7 bases and J dropped 8 bases, with 18 bases sitting between them. Germline assignment: CDR1 LNHDA and CDR2 SQIVND (reference sequence). The CDR3 sequence is 15 residues long. The complete variable domain, with remaining parts taken from reference TRBV19 and TRBJ2-6, reads DGGITQSPKYLFRKEGQNVTLSCEQNLNHDAMYWYRQDPGQGLRLIYYSQIVNDFQKGDIAEGYSVSREKKESFPLTVTSAQKNPTAFYLCASTDGALGTNVLTFGAGSRLTVL.